This T cell receptor beta chain was documented in a study of CD8 T cells in ankylosing spondylitis. Study-wide findings and caveats: A number of the motif variants had already been described in reactive arthritis synovial fluid and blood. A TCR beta motif of roughly eight highly homologous variants seemed to mark ankylosing spondylitis blood. Significant enrichment of disease-linked clones was reported in matched ankylosing spondylitis synovial fluid.

Researchers built TCR beta libraries using quantitative 5'-RACE with molecular barcodes. MiXCR, applied by TCRdb to the 5' RACE reads, yields one record per CDR3 protein. Of some 140,000 distinct CDR3 sequences in the sample, 7% to 10% were seen once. CDR3 length equals 15 residues. The germline V gene has CDR1 SGHTA and CDR2 FQGTGA. The V gene lost 3 bases and the J gene lost 6 bases, with 16 bases spanning the gap. There are a few counts of this clonotype. What it binds is unknown. The J gene is TRBJ2-3, the V gene TRBV7-3, with a tentative D call TRBD2 (7 bases). The sequencing input was synovial fluid, either unsorted or a sorted T cell fraction (not recorded which). The clonotype originates from a male donor with ankylosing spondylitis. As DNA, the CDR3 is TGTGCCAGCAGCTTGGGTCCGGGGGGCCTGGATACGCAGTATTTT. Protein sequence: CASSLGPGGLDTQYF.